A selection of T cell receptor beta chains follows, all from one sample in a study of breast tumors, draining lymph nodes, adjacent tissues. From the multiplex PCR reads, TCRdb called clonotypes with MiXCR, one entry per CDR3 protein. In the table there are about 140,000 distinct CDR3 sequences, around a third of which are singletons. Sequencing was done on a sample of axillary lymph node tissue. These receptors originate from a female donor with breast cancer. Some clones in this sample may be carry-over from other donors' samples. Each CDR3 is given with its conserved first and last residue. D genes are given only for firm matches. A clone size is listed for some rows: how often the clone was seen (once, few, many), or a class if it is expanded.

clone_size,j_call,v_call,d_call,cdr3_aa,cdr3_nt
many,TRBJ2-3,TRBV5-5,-,CASSLGPGADTQYF,TGTGCCAGCAGCTTGGGGCCAGGGGCAGATACGCAGTATTTT
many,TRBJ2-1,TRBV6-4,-,CASSPSGASSYNEQFF,TGTGCCAGCAGTCCTTCAGGGGCCAGCTCCTACAATGAGCAGTTCTTC
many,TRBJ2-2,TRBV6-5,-,CASNQRLATGELFF,TGTGCCAGCAACCAAAGGCTAGCCACCGGGGAGCTGTTTTTT
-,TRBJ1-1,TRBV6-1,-,CASSSPSKQAFF,TGTGCCAGCAGTTCCCCATCTAAACAAGCTTTCTTT
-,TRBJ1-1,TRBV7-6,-,CASSLNGGPTEAFF,TGTGCCAGCAGCTTAAACGGGGGGCCCACTGAAGCTTTCTTT
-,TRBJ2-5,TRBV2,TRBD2,CASRVTSGGRDQETQYF,TGTGCCAGCAGGGTGACTAGCGGGGGCCGTGACCAAGAGACCCAGTACTTC
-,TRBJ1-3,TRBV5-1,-,CASSLGEGAGNTIYF,TGCGCCAGCAGCCTAGGTGAGGGAGCAGGAAACACCATATATTTT
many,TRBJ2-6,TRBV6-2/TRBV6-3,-,CASSYPGLRVSSGANVLTF,TGTGCCAGCAGTTACCCGGGACTTAGAGTTAGTTCTGGGGCCAACGTCCTGACTTTC
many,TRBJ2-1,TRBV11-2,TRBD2,CASFGGGYNEQFF,TGTGCCAGCTTCGGGGGAGGGTACAATGAGCAGTTCTTC
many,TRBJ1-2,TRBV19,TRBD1,CASSRQGEIYGYTF,TGTGCCAGTAGCCGACAGGGGGAAATCTATGGCTACACCTTC